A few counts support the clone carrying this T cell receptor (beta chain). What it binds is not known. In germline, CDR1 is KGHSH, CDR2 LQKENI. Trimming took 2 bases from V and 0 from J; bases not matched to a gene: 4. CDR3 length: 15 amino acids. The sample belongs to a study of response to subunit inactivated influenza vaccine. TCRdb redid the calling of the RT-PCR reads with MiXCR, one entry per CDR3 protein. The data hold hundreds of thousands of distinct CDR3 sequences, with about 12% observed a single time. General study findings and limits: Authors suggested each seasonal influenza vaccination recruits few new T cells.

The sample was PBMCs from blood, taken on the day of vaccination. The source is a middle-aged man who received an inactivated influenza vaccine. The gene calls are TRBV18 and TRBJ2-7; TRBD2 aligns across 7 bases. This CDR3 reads CASSPTREVSYEQYF. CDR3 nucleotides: TGTGCCAGCTCACCAACCCGGGAGGTCTCCTACGAGCAGTACTTC. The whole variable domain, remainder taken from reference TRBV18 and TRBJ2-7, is NAGVMQNPRHLVRRRGQEARLRCSPMKGHSHVYWYRQLPEEGLKFMVYLQKENIIDESGMPKERFSAEFPKEGPSILRIQQVVRGDSAAYFCASSPTREVSYEQYFGPGTRLTVT.